A selection of T cell receptor beta chains follows, all from one sample in a study of blood T cells in healthy people across ages. TCRdb reprocessed the 5' RACE reads via MiXCR and lists one record per CDR3 protein. The repertoire holds about 640,000 distinct CDR3 sequences, with 40% to 45% as singletons. The sequencing sample was made of blood. Every receptor here comes from an elderly man in good health. The CDR3 runs from the conserved cysteine through the conserved F or W. The D gene is left open where the match is weak. Size tells how often a clone was seen (once, few, many) or the class of an expanded clone, and some rows leave it out.

clone_size j_call d_call v_call cdr3_nt cdr3_aa
. TRBJ1-4 . TRBV7-2 TGTGCCAGCAACTTAGGAACTAATGAAAAACTGTTTTTT CASNLGTNEKLFF
. TRBJ2-3 TRBD2 TRBV7-2 TGTGCCAGCAGCTTAGAGGGGACTAGCGGCCAACACTCGAGAGATACGCAGTATTTT CASSLEGTSGQHSRDTQYF
few TRBJ1-4 TRBD1 TRBV29-1 TGCAGCGCCCGACAGGGAAATGAAAAACTGTTTTTT CSARQGNEKLFF
. TRBJ1-4 . TRBV28 TGTGCCAGCAGTGCCCACAGGGCTGGTGAGGAAAAACTGTTTTTT CASSAHRAGEEKLFF
. TRBJ2-7 . TRBV4-3 TGCGCCAGTAGCCAACTCAACAAGGCCCCCACCTACGAGCAGTACTTC CASSQLNKAPTYEQYF
. TRBJ2-7 TRBD2 TRBV7-2 TGTGCCAGCAGCCCCATCGGGACTAGCGGGGCCTACGAGCAGTACTTC CASSPIGTSGAYEQYF
. TRBJ1-1 TRBD1 TRBV7-2 TGTGCCAGCAGCTTAATACAGGGGTCCACTGAAGCTTTCTTT CASSLIQGSTEAFF
few TRBJ2-5 . TRBV28 TGTGCCAGCAGCCTTGTTGGACTCACCAACGGAGAGACCCAGTACTTC CASSLVGLTNGETQYF
few TRBJ1-1 . TRBV4-1 TGCGCCAGCAGCCAAAGTCTTTTCTTCGGGGGCGTGAACACTGAAGCTTTCTTT CASSQSLFFGGVNTEAFF
many TRBJ2-3 . TRBV25-1 TGTGCCAGCAGTGCCACAGATACGCAGTATTTT CASSATDTQYF
. TRBJ2-5 . TRBV29-1 TGCAGCGTGAACCGGGACAACCAAGAGACCCAGTACTTC CSVNRDNQETQYF
. TRBJ2-4 . TRBV7-9 TGTGCCAGCAGCTTGTCCGACGGGGCCAAAAACATTCAGTACTTC CASSLSDGAKNIQYF
few TRBJ1-1 . TRBV6-2/TRBV6-3 TGTGCCAGCAGTTGGGGGGGCGCGGGGACGAACACTGAAGCTTTCTTT CASSWGGAGTNTEAFF
. TRBJ2-7 . TRBV29-1 TGCAGCGGCCTGAACAGGGCCTACGAGCAGTACTTC CSGLNRAYEQYF
. TRBJ1-2 TRBD1 TRBV7-2 TGTGCCAACAGCTGGGCCCCACAGGGGTCAGGGGGCTACACCTTC CANSWAPQGSGGYTF
. TRBJ1-5 TRBD1 TRBV7-9 TGTGCCAGCAGCCTAGCCCCCGATGACAGGGAAGGTCAGCCCCAGCATTTT CASSLAPDDREGQPQHF
. TRBJ2-5 . TRBV30 TGTGCCTGGAGTCTTCGGGGGGAGACCCAGTACTTC CAWSLRGETQYF
few TRBJ2-3 TRBD2 TRBV6-5 TGTGCCAGCAGCCGAGGGGTGAGCGGGGGCACAGATACGCAGTATTTT CASSRGVSGGTDTQYF
. TRBJ2-7 . TRBV28 TGTGCCAGCAGCCAGGAGTACTACGAGCGGTACTTC CASSQEYYERYF
. TRBJ2-3 TRBD1 TRBV5-6 TGTGCCAGCAGGACAGGGTTCGCAGATACGCAGTATTTT CASRTGFADTQYF
many TRBJ2-6 TRBD2 TRBV6-2/TRBV6-3 TGTGCCAGCAGTGACCCGCGCGGGGGCTCTGGGGCCAACGTCCTGACTTTC CASSDPRGGSGANVLTF
. TRBJ2-3 . TRBV28 TGTGCCAGCAGGGTAGACTACACAGATACGCAGTATTTT CASRVDYTDTQYF
many TRBJ2-7 TRBD2 TRBV29-1 TGCAGCGCCGGGACTAGCACCTACGAGCAGTACTTC CSAGTSTYEQYF